The 8 T cell receptor beta chains presented below share a single source sample, sequenced in a study of beta chain features in type 1 diabetes. The investigators reverse transcribed all of the isolated RNA, so they sequenced expressed TCRB transcripts. Profiling relied on immunoSEQ multiplex PCR, and the TCRdb table lists in-frame clones only, not all of them. The sample includes 200,000 to 250,000 clones, about 14% of them seen just once. The sequencing sample was made of naive CD4+ T cells from blood. Receptors were obtained from a woman between 35 and 50 years old in good health.

This sequence joins TRBV27 and TRBJ2-3; 10 positions match TRBD2. Trimming at V came to 1 base and at J to 1 base, leaving 2 bases not matched to a gene. In germline, CDR1 is MNHEY, CDR2 SMNVEV (reference sequence). The length of the CDR3 is 16 residues. CDR3 in amino acids: CASSLLAGGGTDTQYF. The DNA of the CDR3 is TGTGCCAGCAGTTTATTAGCGGGGGGCGGCACAGATACGCAGTATTTT.

The chain links TRBV29-1 to TRBJ1-1; D call uncertain. Germline CDR1 is SQVTM and CDR2 is ANQGSEA. This CDR3 has 13 residues. V was shortened by 1 base and J by 0 bases, with 6 bases between the two germline ends. CDR3 in amino acids: CSVEGNMNTEAFF. The CDR3 coding sequence is TGCAGCGTTGAAGGAAACATGAACACTGAAGCTTTCTTT.

The chain is built from TRBV6-5 and TRBJ2-1, with TRBD1 matching 9 bases. Germline CDR1 is MNHEY and CDR2 is SVGAGI. The CDR3 contains 15 residues. J was trimmed by 12 bases and V by 2 bases; bases with no gene match: 11. CDR3 amino acids: CASSYLGQGPAWQFF. The CDR3 DNA reads TGTGCCAGCAGTTACCTGGGACAGGGACCAGCTTGGCAGTTCTTC.

This clone was observed a handful of times. V and J are TRBV5-4 and TRBJ2-3; TRBD1 is a possible D gene (6 bases). Germline V CDR1 and CDR2: SGHNT, YYREEE (reference sequence). The length of the CDR3 is 13 residues. V dropped 4 bases and J dropped 4 bases, with 10 bases sitting between them. CDR3 DNA: TGTGCCAGCAGCCTAACAGGGCCAGATACGCAGTATTTT. Amino acid sequence: CASSLTGPDTQYF. The whole variable domain, filled in from reference TRBV5-4 and TRBJ2-3, reads ETGVTQSPTHLIKTRGQQVTLRCSSQSGHNTVSWYQQALGQGPQFIFQYYREEENGRGNFPPRFSGLQFPNYSSELNVNALELDDSALYLCASSLTGPDTQYFGPGTRLTVL.

This clone was picked up a small number of times. The rearrangement uses TRBV5-4 and TRBJ2-1; TRBD2 matches at 10 bases. The CDR3 consists of 14 residues. After removal of 4 bases from V and 5 bases from J, the junction contained 3 bases not matched to a gene. Germline assignment: CDR1 SGHNT and CDR2 YYREEE (reference sequence). In DNA form, the CDR3 reads TGTGCCAGCAGCCTCGGACTAGCGGACAATGAGCAGTTCTTC. Translated: CASSLGLADNEQFF.

This clone was detected a few times. In DNA, the CDR3 is TGTGCCAGCAGTTCCGGCCAGGAAGAGACCCAGTACTTC. It is translated as CASSSGQEETQYF. This chain connects TRBV28 to TRBJ2-5; D remains unclear. Per the germline V gene, CDR1 is MDHEN and CDR2 is SYDVKM. The CDR3 contains 13 residues. Trimming removed 4 bases at V and 3 bases at J, with 9 bases between.

This chain links TRBV2 with TRBJ1-4; D is ambiguous. Trimming shortened V by 5 bases and J by 8 bases, and 12 bases separated the two germline ends. CDR1 SNHLY and CDR2 FYNNEI come from the germline V gene. The CDR3 length is 13 residues. Here the CDR3 reads CASSYRTGEKLFF. The CDR3 region has the DNA TGTGCCAGCAGTTACCGGACTGGGGAAAAACTGTTTTTT.

The chain employs TRBV29-1 and TRBJ2-7, with 7 bases identical to TRBD1. The germline CDR1 and CDR2 sequences are SQVTM and ANQGSEA. The CDR3 is made up of 13 amino acids. The junction had 11 bases not matched to a gene; V was cut back by 5 bases and J by 7 bases. CDR3 DNA: TGCAGCGTTCGGACAGGCGCAATGGGGGAGCAGTACTTC. As protein: CSVRTGAMGEQYF.